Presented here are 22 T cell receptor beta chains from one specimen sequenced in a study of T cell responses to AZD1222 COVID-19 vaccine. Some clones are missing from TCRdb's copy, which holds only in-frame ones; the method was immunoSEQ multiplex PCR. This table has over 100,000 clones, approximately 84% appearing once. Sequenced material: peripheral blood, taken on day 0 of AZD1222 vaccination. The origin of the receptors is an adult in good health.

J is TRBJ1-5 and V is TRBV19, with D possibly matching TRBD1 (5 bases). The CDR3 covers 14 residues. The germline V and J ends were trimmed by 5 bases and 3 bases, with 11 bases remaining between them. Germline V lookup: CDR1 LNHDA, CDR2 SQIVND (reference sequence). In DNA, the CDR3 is TGTGCCAGTAGTCCCGACAGTTACAATCAGCCCCAGCATTTT. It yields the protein CASSPDSYNQPQHF.

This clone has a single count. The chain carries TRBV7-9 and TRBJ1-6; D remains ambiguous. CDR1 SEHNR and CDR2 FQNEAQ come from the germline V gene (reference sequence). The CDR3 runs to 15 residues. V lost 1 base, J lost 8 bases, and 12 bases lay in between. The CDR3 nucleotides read TGTGCCAGCAGCTTAGGGCAAGGCGGGTATTCACCCCTCCACTTT. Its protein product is CASSLGQGGYSPLHF.

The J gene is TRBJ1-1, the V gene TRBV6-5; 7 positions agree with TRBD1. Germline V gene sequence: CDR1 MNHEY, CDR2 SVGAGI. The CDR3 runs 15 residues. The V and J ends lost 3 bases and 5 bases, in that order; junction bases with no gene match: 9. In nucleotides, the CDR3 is TGTGCCAGCAGTTATCAGCCCGGACAGGCTACTGAAGCTTTCTTT. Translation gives CASSYQPGQATEAFF.

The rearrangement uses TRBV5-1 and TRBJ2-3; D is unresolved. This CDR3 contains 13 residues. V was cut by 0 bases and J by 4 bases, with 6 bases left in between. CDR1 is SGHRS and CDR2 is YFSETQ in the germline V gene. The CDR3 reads CASSLAKSDTQYF. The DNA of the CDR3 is TGCGCCAGCAGCTTGGCCAAATCAGATACGCAGTATTTT.

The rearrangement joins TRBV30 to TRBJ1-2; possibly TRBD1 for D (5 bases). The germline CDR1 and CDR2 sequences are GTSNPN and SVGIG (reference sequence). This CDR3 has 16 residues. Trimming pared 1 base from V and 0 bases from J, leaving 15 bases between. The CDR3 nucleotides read TGTGCCTGGAGTGGGACACCTTCACTTTCTAACTATGGCTACACCTTC. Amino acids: CAWSGTPSLSNYGYTF.

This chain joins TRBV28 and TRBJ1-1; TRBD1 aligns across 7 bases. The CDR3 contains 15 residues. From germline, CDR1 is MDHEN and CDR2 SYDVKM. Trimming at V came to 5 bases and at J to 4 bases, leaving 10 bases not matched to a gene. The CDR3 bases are TGTGCCAGCAGTCGTCTATTAGGGGGCACCACTGAAGCTTTCTTT. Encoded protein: CASSRLLGGTTEAFF.

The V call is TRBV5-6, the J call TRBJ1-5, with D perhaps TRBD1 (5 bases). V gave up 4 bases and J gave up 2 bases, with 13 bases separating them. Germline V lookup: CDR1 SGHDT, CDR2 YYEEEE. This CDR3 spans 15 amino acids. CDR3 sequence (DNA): TGTGCCAGCAGCCCGAACGGGGGGGGCAATCAGCCCCAGCATTTT. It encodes CASSPNGGGNQPQHF.

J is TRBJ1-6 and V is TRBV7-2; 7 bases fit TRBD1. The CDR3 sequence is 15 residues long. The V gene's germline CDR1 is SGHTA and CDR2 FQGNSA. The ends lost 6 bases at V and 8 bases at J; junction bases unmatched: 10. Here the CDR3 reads CASRPPGQSDSPLHF. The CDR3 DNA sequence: TGTGCCAGCAGACCCCCGGGACAGTCCGATTCACCCCTCCACTTT. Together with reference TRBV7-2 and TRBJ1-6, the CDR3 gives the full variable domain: GAGVSQSPSNKVTEKGKDVELRCDPISGHTALYWYRQSLGQGLEFLIYFQGNSAPDKSGLPSDRFSAERTGGSVSTLTIQRTQQEDSAVYLCASRPPGQSDSPLHFGNGTRLTVT.

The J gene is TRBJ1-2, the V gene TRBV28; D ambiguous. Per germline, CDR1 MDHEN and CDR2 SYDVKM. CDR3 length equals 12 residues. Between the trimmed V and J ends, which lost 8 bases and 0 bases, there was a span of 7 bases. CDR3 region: CASVRANYGYTF. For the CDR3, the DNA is TGTGCCAGCGTACGGGCTAACTATGGCTACACCTTC.

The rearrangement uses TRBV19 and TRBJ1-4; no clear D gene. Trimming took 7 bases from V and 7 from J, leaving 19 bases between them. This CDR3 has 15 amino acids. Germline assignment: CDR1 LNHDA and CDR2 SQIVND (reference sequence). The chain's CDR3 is CASTLRGAEGEKLFF. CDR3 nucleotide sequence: TGTGCCAGTACCCTCCGCGGCGCGGAAGGTGAAAAACTGTTTTTT.

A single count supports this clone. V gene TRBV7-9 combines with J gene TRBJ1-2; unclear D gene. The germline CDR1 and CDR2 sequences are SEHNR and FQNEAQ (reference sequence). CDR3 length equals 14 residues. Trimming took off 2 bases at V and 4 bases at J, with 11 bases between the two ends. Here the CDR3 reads CASSLFTDFYGYTF. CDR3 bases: TGTGCCAGCAGCTTATTCACAGACTTCTATGGCTACACCTTC.

The CDR3 DNA follows: TGTGCCAGCAGCCGGGACAGCCGTGGAAACACCATATATTTT. Translated: CASSRDSRGNTIYF. The chain has TRBV28 and TRBJ1-3, with 7 bases that match TRBD1. Germline CDR1 is MDHEN and CDR2 is SYDVKM. The CDR3 totals 14 residues. Germline trimming cut 6 bases from V and 3 bases from J; bases unmatched to any gene: 5.

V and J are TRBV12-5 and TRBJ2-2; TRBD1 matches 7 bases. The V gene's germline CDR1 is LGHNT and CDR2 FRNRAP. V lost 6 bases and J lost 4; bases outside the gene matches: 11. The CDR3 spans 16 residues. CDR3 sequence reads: CASGPGTAPGTGELFF. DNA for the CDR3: TGTGCTAGTGGACCCGGGACAGCCCCTGGCACCGGGGAGCTGTTTTTT.

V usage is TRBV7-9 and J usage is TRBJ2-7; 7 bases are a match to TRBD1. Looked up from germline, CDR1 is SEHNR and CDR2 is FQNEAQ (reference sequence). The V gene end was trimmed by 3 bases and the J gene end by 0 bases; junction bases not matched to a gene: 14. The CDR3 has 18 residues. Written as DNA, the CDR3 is TGTGCCAGCAGCTTCCCCCTCCTTAAGGGGGCTAACTCCTACGAGCAGTACTTC. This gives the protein CASSFPLLKGANSYEQYF.

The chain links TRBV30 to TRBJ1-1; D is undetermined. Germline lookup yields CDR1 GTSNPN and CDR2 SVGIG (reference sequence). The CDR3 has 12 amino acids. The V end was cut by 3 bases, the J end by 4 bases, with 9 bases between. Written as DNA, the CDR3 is TGTGCCTGGAGGCCATCCCTCACTGAAGCTTTCTTT. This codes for CAWRPSLTEAFF.

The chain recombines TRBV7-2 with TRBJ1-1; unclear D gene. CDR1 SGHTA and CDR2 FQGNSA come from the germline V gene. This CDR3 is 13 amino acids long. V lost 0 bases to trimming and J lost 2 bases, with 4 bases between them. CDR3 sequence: CASSLAINTEAFF. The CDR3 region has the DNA TGTGCCAGCAGCTTAGCCATAAACACTGAAGCTTTCTTT.

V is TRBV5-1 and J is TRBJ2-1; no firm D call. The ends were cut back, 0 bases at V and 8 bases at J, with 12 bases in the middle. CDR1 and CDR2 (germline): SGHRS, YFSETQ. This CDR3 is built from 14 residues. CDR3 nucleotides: TGCGCCAGCAGCTTGGGTCCCACCAGCGATGAGCAGTTCTTC. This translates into CASSLGPTSDEQFF.

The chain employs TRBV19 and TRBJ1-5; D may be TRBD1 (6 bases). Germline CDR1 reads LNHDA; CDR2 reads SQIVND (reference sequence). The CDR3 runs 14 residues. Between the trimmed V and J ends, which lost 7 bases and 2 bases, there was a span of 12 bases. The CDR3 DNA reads TGTGCCAGTATTAAAGGGGGGGGCAATCAGCCCCAGCATTTT. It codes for CASIKGGGNQPQHF.

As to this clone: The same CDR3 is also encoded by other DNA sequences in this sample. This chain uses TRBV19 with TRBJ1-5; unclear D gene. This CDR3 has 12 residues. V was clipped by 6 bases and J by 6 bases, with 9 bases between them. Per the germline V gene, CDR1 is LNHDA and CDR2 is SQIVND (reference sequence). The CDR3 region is CASRDSGQPQHF. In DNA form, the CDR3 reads TGTGCCAGTAGGGACTCAGGTCAGCCCCAGCATTTT.

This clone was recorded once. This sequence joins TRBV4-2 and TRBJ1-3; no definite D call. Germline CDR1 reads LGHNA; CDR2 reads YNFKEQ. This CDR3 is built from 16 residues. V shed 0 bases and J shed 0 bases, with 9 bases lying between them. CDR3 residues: CASSQDGSPSGNTIYF. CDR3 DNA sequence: TGTGCCAGCAGCCAAGACGGTTCACCCTCTGGAAACACCATATATTTT.

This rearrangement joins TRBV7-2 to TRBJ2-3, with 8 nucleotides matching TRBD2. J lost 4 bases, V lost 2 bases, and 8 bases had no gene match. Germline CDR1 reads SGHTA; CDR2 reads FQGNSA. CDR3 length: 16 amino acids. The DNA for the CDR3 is TGTGCCAGCAGCTTATACGGGAGGGCCATCGCAGATACGCAGTATTTT. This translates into CASSLYGRAIADTQYF.

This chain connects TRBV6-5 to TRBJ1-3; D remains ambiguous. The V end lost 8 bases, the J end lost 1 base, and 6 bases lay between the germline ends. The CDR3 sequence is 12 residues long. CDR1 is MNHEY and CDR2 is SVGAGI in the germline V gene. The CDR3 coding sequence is TGTGCCAGCGTTGGTTCTGGAAACACCATATATTTT. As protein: CASVGSGNTIYF.